The next 10 T cell receptor beta chains were all read from a single sample in a study of blood T cell repertoires in COVID-19. Method: immunoSEQ multiplex PCR; TCRdb's copy keeps in-frame clones and lacks some. This table holds 95,000 to 150,000 clones, less than 90% found once. The material sequenced was peripheral blood. These receptors all come from a man older than 75 with active or convalescent COVID-19.

The chain uses TRBV24-1 and TRBJ1-1, with TRBD1 as a possible D gene (6 bases). V dropped 3 bases and J dropped 11 bases, with 12 bases sitting between them. Germline V lookup: CDR1 KGHDR, CDR2 SFDVKD. There are 12 residues in the CDR3. The CDR3 here is CATSDGGSRAFF. The CDR3 DNA reads as TGTGCCACCAGTGATGGGGGCAGTCGGGCTTTCTTT.

The chain is built from TRBV20-1 and TRBJ1-5, with D perhaps TRBD1 (6 bases). CDR1 is DFQATT, CDR2 SNEGSKA, per germline (reference sequence). With 4 bases removed from V and 1 base from J, the gap between germline ends came to 14 bases. The CDR3 has 15 residues. This chain's CDR3 is CSATDYRVSNQPQHF. The CDR3 bases are TGCAGTGCTACTGACTACAGGGTCAGCAATCAGCCCCAGCATTTT.

The chain links TRBV5-6 to TRBJ2-7; no clear D. This CDR3 region has 14 residues. Germline CDR1 SGHDT, CDR2 YYEEEE. Trimming shortened V by 2 bases and J by 2 bases, and 11 bases separated the two germline ends. CDR3 region: CASSFSGFTYEQYF. CDR3 DNA sequence: TGTGCCAGCAGCTTTTCCGGTTTTACCTACGAGCAGTACTTC. The full variable domain, rest sourced from reference TRBV5-6 and TRBJ2-7, is DAGVTQSPTHLIKTRGQQVTLRCSPKSGHDTVSWYQQALGQGPQFIFQYYEEEERQRGNFPDRFSGHQFPNYSSELNVNALLLGDSALYLCASSFSGFTYEQYFGPGTRLTVT.

J is TRBJ1-6 and V is TRBV2; TRBD1 agrees at 9 bases. This CDR3 has 18 residues. V dropped 5 bases and J dropped 6; count of bases not matched to a gene: 14. Germline V gene lookup returns CDR1 SNHLY and CDR2 FYNNEI. CDR3 bases: TGTGCCAGCAGTCAACCCCCGGACAGGGGCGAGTTTAATTCACCCCTCCACTTT. It translates to CASSQPPDRGEFNSPLHF.

This clone was seen once. V and J are TRBV7-3 and TRBJ1-1; no definite D call. V lost 8 bases and J lost 6, with 19 bases in between. The CDR3 length is 14 residues. In germline, CDR1 is SGHTA, CDR2 FQGTGA. In DNA form, the CDR3 reads TGTGCCAGCGGCCTATTACAGCCAACGGCTGAAGCTTTCTTT. Translation gives CASGLLQPTAEAFF.

Concerning this clone itself: A read error may produce the germline difference seen at one junction end. This chain connects TRBV29-1 to TRBJ2-1; TRBD2 aligns across 9 bases. This CDR3 has 12 residues. The germline V gene has CDR1 SQVTM and CDR2 ANQGSEA. In DNA form, the CDR3 reads TGCAGCGTTGTACCAGTAGCGGGGGACCAGGTCTTC. It translates to CSVVPVAGDQVF.

The chain recombines TRBV7-3 with TRBJ2-1; D is possibly TRBD2 (6 bases). From germline, CDR1 is SGHTA and CDR2 FQGTGA. The V end was cut by 8 bases, the J end by 8 bases, with 19 bases between. This CDR3 has 14 residues. CDR3 loop: CASAYGLPGDEQFF. The CDR3 coding sequence is TGTGCCAGCGCCTACGGACTCCCGGGGGATGAGCAGTTCTTC.

The CDR3 nucleotides are TGTGCCACCAGCAGAGGGCTGAACCAAGAGACCCAGTACTTC. As protein: CATSRGLNQETQYF. This sequence joins TRBV15 and TRBJ2-5, with D hard to call. Germline CDR1 LNHNV, CDR2 YYDKDF (reference sequence). The CDR3 has 14 residues. V was pared by 1 base and J by 0 bases, with 6 bases between.

The J gene is TRBJ1-3, the V gene TRBV6-5; D unclear. The germline V gene has CDR1 MNHEY and CDR2 SVGAGI. Trimming took off 6 bases at V and 4 bases at J, with 16 bases between the two ends. CDR3 size: 15 residues. This chain's CDR3 is CASRPSLRAGNTIYF. The CDR3, as DNA: TGTGCCAGCAGACCCTCACTGCGGGCCGGAAACACCATATATTTT.

V usage is TRBV10-3 and J usage is TRBJ1-2; TRBD1 aligns across 7 bases. The V gene end was trimmed by 3 bases and the J gene end by 0 bases; junction bases not matched to a gene: 4. CDR1 is ENHRY and CDR2 is SYGVKD in the germline V gene. The CDR3 spans 15 residues. The CDR3 here is CAISERGPTNYGYTF. CDR3 DNA: TGTGCCATCAGTGAAAGGGGGCCCACTAACTATGGCTACACCTTC.